A single sample gave rise to the 23 T cell receptor beta chains below, sequenced in a study of T cell changes during pregnancy in multiple sclerosis. Produced via immunoSEQ multiplex PCR; TCRdb's table is partial and in-frame only. The sample holds under 50,000 clones, 93% seen once. Specimen: CD8+ T cells from peripheral blood mononuclear cells, collected after pregnancy. The receptor source for this set is a female donor with multiple sclerosis, enrolled in a pregnancy study.

The chain is built from TRBV5-4 and TRBJ1-2, with a weak D call TRBD1 (5 bases). This CDR3 comprises 14 residues. The V and J ends lost 9 bases and 3 bases respectively, with 18 bases between them. The germline V gene encodes CDR1 SGHNT and CDR2 YYREEE (reference sequence). CDR3 nucleotides: TGTGCCACGATTGGGGCCCTACACTACTATGGCTACACCTTC. Protein product: CATIGALHYYGYTF.

The V and J genes are TRBV30 and TRBJ2-7; 10 nucleotides align to TRBD1. CDR3 size: 15 residues. The V segment lost 3 bases and the J segment 3 bases; nucleotides outside the gene matches: 8. Per germline, CDR1 GTSNPN and CDR2 SVGIG (reference sequence). This CDR3 reads CAWSEGQGIDYEQYF. The CDR3 DNA reads as TGTGCCTGGAGCGAGGGACAGGGGATCGACTACGAGCAGTACTTC.

There are a few counts of this clone. The genes are TRBV27 and TRBJ2-7; the match to TRBD1 covers 7 bases. J gave up 2 bases and V 4 bases, and 11 bases lay outside the gene matches. Looked up from germline, CDR1 is MNHEY and CDR2 is SMNVEV (reference sequence). The CDR3 contains 16 residues. CDR3: CASSSGVQGMTYEQYF. The CDR3 region has the DNA TGTGCCAGCAGTTCGGGCGTACAGGGGATGACCTACGAGCAGTACTTC.

The chain couples TRBV5-1 to TRBJ2-7; D unresolved. The CDR3 is made up of 12 amino acids. CDR1 is SGHRS, CDR2 YFSETQ, per germline. Trimming took 0 bases from V and 3 from J, leaving 4 bases between them. The CDR3 spells CASSLDNYEQYF. CDR3 coding DNA: TGCGCCAGCAGCTTGGATAACTACGAGCAGTACTTC.

The J gene is TRBJ2-2, the V gene TRBV4-1; D ambiguous. Germline V gene lookup returns CDR1 MGHRA and CDR2 YSYEKL. The CDR3 is 14 residues long. V shed 1 base and J shed 7 bases, with 10 bases lying between them. This CDR3 reads CASSQVVVGGELFF. CDR3 nucleotide sequence: TGCGCCAGCAGCCAAGTGGTGGTCGGCGGGGAGCTGTTTTTT.

The V and J genes are TRBV7-3 and TRBJ1-2; 9 bases fit TRBD1. Trimming took 1 base from V and 9 from J; bases not matched to a gene: 9. CDR3 length: 15 residues. In germline, CDR1 is SGHTA, CDR2 FQGTGA. The DNA for the CDR3 is TGTGCCAGCAGCTTAAATGGGCCGGGACAGGGAAGCTACACCTTC. Its protein is CASSLNGPGQGSYTF. The full variable domain, rest sourced from reference TRBV7-3 and TRBJ1-2, is GAGVSQTPSNKVTEKGKYVELRCDPISGHTALYWYRQSLGQGPEFLIYFQGTGAADDSGLPNDRFFAVRPEGSVSTLKIQRTERGDSAVYLCASSLNGPGQGSYTFGSGTRLTVV.

This clone was seen a single time. This chain uses TRBV2 with TRBJ2-7; D perhaps matches TRBD1 (6 bases). Germline V gene sequence: CDR1 SNHLY, CDR2 FYNNEI. V shed 6 bases and J shed 3 bases, with 9 bases lying between them. The CDR3 has 12 amino acids. This CDR3 reads CASRGHLYEQYF. The DNA for the CDR3 is TGTGCCAGCAGGGGACATCTCTACGAGCAGTACTTC. The full variable domain, with the rest looked up from reference TRBV2 and TRBJ2-7, is EPEVTQTPSHQVTQMGQEVILRCVPISNHLYFYWYRQILGQKVEFLVSFYNNEISEKSEIFDDQFSVERPDGSNFTLKIRSTKLEDSAMYFCASRGHLYEQYFGPGTRLTVT.

The chain uses TRBV7-9 and TRBJ2-1; 8 bases match TRBD2. Trimming cost V 1 base and J 7 bases; bases outside gene matches: 6. This CDR3 has 15 amino acids. Germline CDR1 is SEHNR and CDR2 is FQNEAQ (reference sequence). The CDR3 region has the DNA TGTGCCAGCAGCTTAGTCGGGGGGGCCGGGAATGAGCAGTTCTTC. It specifies CASSLVGGAGNEQFF.

This chain uses TRBV28 with TRBJ2-2, with TRBD2 identical over 15 bases. Germline loops: CDR1 MDHEN, CDR2 SYDVKM. The V gene end was trimmed by 7 bases and the J gene end by 6 bases; junction bases not matched to a gene: 15. CDR3 length: 19 residues. The CDR3 bases are TGTGCCAGCACCCCGGGATGGACTAGCGGGAGGGGAGGGGCCGGGGAGCTGTTTTTT. Its protein is CASTPGWTSGRGGAGELFF.

This sequence joins TRBV19 and TRBJ2-7; D is perhaps TRBD2 (5 bases). V shed 3 bases and J shed 6 bases, with 12 bases lying between them. Germline V gives CDR1 LNHDA, CDR2 SQIVND (reference sequence). The CDR3 totals 13 residues. CDR3 in DNA: TGTGCCAGTAGTATGGGTTCCGCGGGCGAGCAGTACTTC. Amino acid sequence: CASSMGSAGEQYF.

The V gene is TRBV5-1, the J gene TRBJ2-7; 7 nucleotides match TRBD1. V trimming: 4 bases; J trimming: 2 bases; junction bases outside the gene matches: 6. There are 14 residues in the CDR3. The germline gives CDR1 SGHRS, CDR2 YFSETQ. CDR3 protein: CASSQNRGTYEQYF. CDR3 nucleotide sequence: TGCGCCAGCAGCCAGAACAGGGGAACCTACGAGCAGTACTTC. Filled out from reference TRBV5-1 and TRBJ2-7, the complete variable domain reads KAGVTQTPRYLIKTRGQQVTLSCSPISGHRSVSWYQQTPGQGLQFLFEYFSETQRNKGNFPGRFSGRQFSNSRSEMNVSTLELGDSALYLCASSQNRGTYEQYFGPGTRLTVT.

The V and J genes are TRBV7-9 and TRBJ2-5, with 12 positions matching TRBD2. CDR1 and CDR2 from the germline V gene are SEHNR and FQNEAQ (reference sequence). The V and J ends lost 5 bases and 1 base, in that order; junction bases with no gene match: 5. This CDR3 comprises 16 residues. The CDR3 reads CASSMTSGGLQETQYF. CDR3 sequence (DNA): TGTGCCAGCAGCATGACTAGCGGGGGACTCCAAGAGACCCAGTACTTC.

In this sample, this clone turned up once. This CDR3 is CASSMNEGNTGELFF. The CDR3 DNA sequence: TGTGCCAGTAGTATGAATGAGGGAAACACCGGGGAGCTGTTTTTT. J is TRBJ2-2 and V is TRBV19; D may be TRBD2 (5 bases). The CDR3 has 15 residues. The V and J ends lost 3 bases and 2 bases respectively, with 10 bases between them. Per germline, CDR1 LNHDA and CDR2 SQIVND (reference sequence).

The rearrangement uses TRBV9 and TRBJ2-3; maybe TRBD2 (6 bases). The CDR3 runs to 17 residues. Trimming cost V 0 bases and J 0 bases, with 14 bases left between them. Looked up from germline, CDR1 is SGDLS and CDR2 is YYNGEE. The DNA of the CDR3 is TGTGCCAGCAGCGTAGCTTGGCGGGATTCTAGCACAGATACGCAGTATTTT. This encodes CASSVAWRDSSTDTQYF.

This clone has more than one count but fewer than ten. The rearrangement uses TRBV21-1 and TRBJ2-7; TRBD1, the D gene given by the table, was not confirmed from the DNA. TRBV21-1 is reported as a pseudogene. This CDR3 is built from 19 residues. The CDR3 nucleotides read TGTGCCAGCAGGAAAGTTAGCCGCTCGGGACAGGGGGCTATCCACGAGCAGTACTTC. Translation gives CASRKVSRSGQGAIHEQYF.

The chain combines TRBV7-9 with TRBJ1-3; TRBD1 aligns across 7 bases. Germline V CDR1 and CDR2: SEHNR, FQNEAQ (reference sequence). The CDR3 extends over 15 amino acids. The V segment lost 6 bases and the J segment 0 bases; nucleotides outside the gene matches: 5. The CDR3 DNA sequence: TGTGCCAGCAGTAAGACAGGGAGCTCTGGAAACACCATATATTTT. Protein sequence: CASSKTGSSGNTIYF.

Concerning this clone: Other nucleotide sequences in the sample specify the same CDR3. J is TRBJ1-5 and V is TRBV19, with 7 nucleotides matching TRBD1. The CDR3 spans 13 residues. The germline V gene has CDR1 LNHDA and CDR2 SQIVND (reference sequence). Germline trimming cut 6 bases from V and 7 bases from J; bases unmatched to any gene: 6. The CDR3 sequence: CASSGTDSQPQHF. The DNA for the CDR3 is TGTGCCAGTAGCGGGACAGATTCCCAGCCCCAGCATTTT.

The genes are TRBV29-1 and TRBJ2-7; 10 bases agree with TRBD2. With 3 bases clipped from V and 1 base from J, the junction kept 6 bases outside the gene matches. This CDR3 has 15 amino acids. Germline V gene sequence: CDR1 SQVTM, CDR2 ANQGSEA. The CDR3 protein is CSVESSGGRSYEQYF. The CDR3 DNA is TGCAGCGTTGAGAGTAGCGGGGGGCGTTCCTACGAGCAGTACTTC.

In the case of this clone: This same CDR3 is encoded by further DNA sequences in the sample. The chain uses TRBV27 and TRBJ2-5; D possibly corresponds to TRBD1 (6 bases). V shed 1 base and J shed 5 bases, with 14 bases lying between them. The CDR3 consists of 15 residues. Germline lookup yields CDR1 MNHEY and CDR2 SMNVEV (reference sequence). CDR3 in amino acids: CASSLYGQGMETQYF. The CDR3 nucleotides read TGTGCCAGCAGTTTATACGGGCAGGGGATGGAGACCCAGTACTTC.

The chain recombines TRBV7-9 with TRBJ1-5; D gene uncertain. Trimming removed 5 bases from V and 1 base from J, with 9 bases in between. The CDR3 is made up of 14 amino acids. Germline V gene sequence: CDR1 SEHNR, CDR2 FQNEAQ (reference sequence). The CDR3 loop is CASSSSWSNQPQHF. As DNA, the CDR3 is TGTGCCAGCAGCAGTAGCTGGAGCAATCAGCCCCAGCATTTT.

The rearrangement uses TRBV19 and TRBJ2-7; 10 nucleotides line up with TRBD2. The CDR3 loop spans 13 amino acids. In germline, CDR1 is LNHDA, CDR2 SQIVND (reference sequence). The junction had 5 bases not matched to a gene; V was cut back by 5 bases and J by 7 bases. In nucleotides, the CDR3 is TGTGCCAGTAGTGGTCTAGCGGGGGAAGAGCAGTACTTC. It encodes CASSGLAGEEQYF.

The V call is TRBV5-4, the J call TRBJ2-5; 7 bases align to TRBD1. Germline V lookup: CDR1 SGHNT, CDR2 YYREEE (reference sequence). This CDR3 has 17 residues. The ends lost 0 bases at V and 3 bases at J; junction bases unmatched: 11. CDR3 residues: CASSLGYLTGQEETQYF. The CDR3 nucleotides read TGTGCCAGCAGCTTGGGGTACTTGACAGGGCAAGAAGAGACCCAGTACTTC.

The rearrangement links TRBV10-3 to TRBJ2-3; a weak D match, TRBD2 (6 bases). The CDR3 runs to 15 residues. Trimming took off 4 bases at V and 6 bases at J, with 17 bases between the two ends. Germline values: CDR1 ENHRY, CDR2 SYGVKD. CDR3 amino acids: CAISGLGVREDTQYF. As DNA, the CDR3 is TGTGCCATCAGTGGGTTAGGGGTACGGGAGGATACGCAGTATTTT.